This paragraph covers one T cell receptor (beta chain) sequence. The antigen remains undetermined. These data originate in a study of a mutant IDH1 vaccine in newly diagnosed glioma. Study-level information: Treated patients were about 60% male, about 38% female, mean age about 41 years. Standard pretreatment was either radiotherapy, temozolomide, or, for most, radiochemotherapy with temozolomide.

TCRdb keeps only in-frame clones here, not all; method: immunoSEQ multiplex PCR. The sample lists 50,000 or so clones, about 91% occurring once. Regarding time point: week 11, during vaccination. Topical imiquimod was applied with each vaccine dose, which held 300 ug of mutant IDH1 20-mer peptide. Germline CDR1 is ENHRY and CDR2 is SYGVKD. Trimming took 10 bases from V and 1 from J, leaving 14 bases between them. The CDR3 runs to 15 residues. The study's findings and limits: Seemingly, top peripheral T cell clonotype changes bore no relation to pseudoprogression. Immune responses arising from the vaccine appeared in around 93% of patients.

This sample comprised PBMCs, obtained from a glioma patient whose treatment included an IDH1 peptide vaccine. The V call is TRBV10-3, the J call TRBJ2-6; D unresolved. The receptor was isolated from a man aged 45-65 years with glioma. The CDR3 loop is CASESRRSGANVLTF. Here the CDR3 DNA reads TGTGCCAGCGAATCCCGGCGGTCTGGGGCCAACGTCCTGACTTTC.